The rows below give T cell receptor beta chains drawn from one sample of a study of T-cell reconstitution after alpha-beta-depleted transplantation in children. TCRdb independently ran MiXCR on the PCR reads; one entry per CDR3 protein. The repertoire holds 600,000 to 700,000 distinct CDR3 sequences, with around 13% as singletons. Here the sequenced sample was PBMCs, taken before TCRalphabeta/CD19-depleted stem cell transplant. These TCRs come from a girl aged 2 to 9 with congenital amegakaryocytic thrombocytopenia, due to receive a stem cell transplant. The CDR3 runs from the conserved cysteine through the conserved F or W. The D gene is left open where the match is weak. Size values are once, few and many counts, or a class for expanded clones, and some rows have none.

V	J	size	D	DNA	CDR3
TRBV28	TRBJ1-5	many	TRBD1	TGTGCCAGCAGCGCTCCAACCGGGACAGGGGGCGACCTCAGCAATCAGCCCCAGCATTTT	CASSAPTGTGGDLSNQPQHF
TRBV28	TRBJ1-2	many	NA	TGTGCCAGCAGCACACGGGGAGTCTATGGCTACACCTTC	CASSTRGVYGYTF
TRBV2	TRBJ2-4	NA	NA	TGTGCCAGCAGACACCACGGCGGCATGGCGGGCAAAAACATTCAGTACTTC	CASRHHGGMAGKNIQYF
TRBV30	TRBJ2-5	few	TRBD2	TGTGCCTGGAGTTCGGGACTAGCGGGAGGGACAGGAGAGACCCAGTACTTC	CAWSSGLAGGTGETQYF
TRBV20-1	TRBJ2-3	many	TRBD2	TGCAGTGCTACCAAAGCGGGGAGCACAGATACGCAGTATTTT	CSATKAGSTDTQYF
TRBV20-1	TRBJ2-7	many	TRBD1	TGCAGTGCCACGAGTAGGACAGGGTACTCCTACGAGCAGTACTTC	CSATSRTGYSYEQYF
TRBV29-1	TRBJ2-7	many	TRBD2	TGCAGCGTTGAAGGGGGACTAGGGACCGGCGAGCAGTACTTC	CSVEGGLGTGEQYF
TRBV25-1	TRBJ1-2	few	TRBD1	TGTGCCAGCAGTGGATTAACCAGACAGGGCCATGGCTACACCTTC	CASSGLTRQGHGYTF
TRBV6-6	TRBJ1-1	many	NA	TGTGCCAGCAGCCCCGCGAGGGAAGCTTTCTTT	CASSPAREAFF
TRBV12-3/TRBV12-4	TRBJ1-4	many	NA	TGTGCCAGCAGTTTAATAGGAACTAATGAAAAACTGTTTTTT	CASSLIGTNEKLFF
TRBV12-3/TRBV12-4	TRBJ2-7	NA	NA	TGTGCCAGCAGTTCAGCGTCTACGGGCGAGCAGTACTTC	CASSSASTGEQYF
TRBV12-3/TRBV12-4	TRBJ2-3	NA	NA	TGTGCCACCGCGAGGGACACAGATACGCAGTATTTT	CATARDTDTQYF
TRBV14	TRBJ2-7	few	TRBD1	TGTGCCAGCAGCCGCTTCCAGACAGGGGCCCTCTACGAGCAGTACTTC	CASSRFQTGALYEQYF
TRBV20-1	TRBJ2-5	many	NA	TGCAGTGCTAGACCACGGTATACCGAAGTGTACCAAGAGACCCAGTACTTC	CSARPRYTEVYQETQYF
TRBV6-5	TRBJ1-1	many	NA	TGTGCCAGCAGTTACTCTAGACAGGATGAAGCTTTCTTT	CASSYSRQDEAFF
TRBV5-1	TRBJ2-7	many	NA	TGCGCCAGCAGCTTTGTCCAGGGCCCTGGGATCCAGCAGTACTTC	CASSFVQGPGIQQYF
TRBV19	TRBJ2-1	NA	TRBD2	TGTGCCAGTACACAGACTAGCGGGATAGGGAATGAGCAGTTCTTC	CASTQTSGIGNEQFF
TRBV29-1	TRBJ1-6	many	TRBD1	TGCAGCGCCGGGGACAGGGAAGGCTCACCCCTCCACTTT	CSAGDREGSPLHF
TRBV28	TRBJ1-2	many	TRBD1	TGTGCCAGCAGTGAAGTAGGGGGCGGCGGCTACACCTTC	CASSEVGGGGYTF
TRBV7-2	TRBJ2-7	NA	NA	TGTGCCAGCAGCTTATTCACTTACTACGAGCAGTACTTC	CASSLFTYYEQYF
TRBV11-2	TRBJ2-3	few	NA	TGTGCCAGCACCTACTTGGGAGCTTCGGATACGCAGTATTTT	CASTYLGASDTQYF
TRBV20-1	TRBJ1-6	NA	TRBD1	TGCTGTGTTCTGGCTGCGGAATTCGGGACAGGGGTCCTAAATTCACCCCTCCACTTT	CCVLAAEFGTGVLNSPLHF
TRBV7-6	TRBJ2-3	many	TRBD2	TGTGCCAGCAGCTTACCGCGGACTAGAACTAGCACAGATACGCAGTATTTT	CASSLPRTRTSTDTQYF
TRBV7-2	TRBJ2-5	NA	TRBD2	TGTGCCAGCAGCCCCGGGACTAGCAGAGAGACCCAGTACTTC	CASSPGTSRETQYF
TRBV20-1	TRBJ2-7	NA	NA	TGCAGTGCTAGAGCCGCTTTGGGCGCACAAGCCTACGAGCAGTACTTC	CSARAALGAQAYEQYF
TRBV20-1	TRBJ2-5	NA	TRBD2	TGCAGTGCTAGCGAGGGAGGGAAGGAGACCCAGTACTTC	CSASEGGKETQYF
TRBV20-1	TRBJ2-1	NA	NA	TGCAGTGCTGGGCCTGATGAGCAGTTCTTC	CSAGPDEQFF
TRBV5-1	TRBJ2-1	few	NA	TGCGCCAGCAGCTTGGCGAACCCCGTTAATGAGCAGTTCTTC	CASSLANPVNEQFF
TRBV20-1	TRBJ2-5	many	NA	TGCAGTGCTACAAATGACCCCGTAGAGACCCAGTACTTC	CSATNDPVETQYF